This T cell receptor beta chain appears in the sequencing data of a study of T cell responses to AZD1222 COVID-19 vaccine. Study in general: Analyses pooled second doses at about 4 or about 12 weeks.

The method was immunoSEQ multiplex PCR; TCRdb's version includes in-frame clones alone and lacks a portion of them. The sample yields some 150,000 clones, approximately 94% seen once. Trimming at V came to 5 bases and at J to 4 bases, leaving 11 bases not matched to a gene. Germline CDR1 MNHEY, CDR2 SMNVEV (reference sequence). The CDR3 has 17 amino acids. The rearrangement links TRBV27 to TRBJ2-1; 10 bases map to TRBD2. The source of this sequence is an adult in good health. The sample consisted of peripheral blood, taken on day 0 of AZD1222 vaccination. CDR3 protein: CASSPLALAGVYNEQFF. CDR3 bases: TGTGCCAGCAGTCCCCTAGCGCTAGCGGGAGTTTACAATGAGCAGTTCTTC.